This TCR beta chain stems from a study of blood T cell repertoires in COVID-19. CDR3 length equals 14 residues. The V gene lost 1 base and the J gene lost 2 bases, with 8 bases spanning the gap. CDR1 is SGHAT and CDR2 is FQNNGV in the germline V gene. TCRdb's table, derived via immunoSEQ multiplex PCR, lists solely in-frame clones and lacks some. This repertoire shows some 250,000 clones, more than 75% found once; its top ten account for 3%. V gene TRBV11-2 combines with J gene TRBJ1-1, with D perhaps TRBD1 (6 bases). Sequenced sample: peripheral blood. The clonotype was recovered from a woman under 40 who had recovered from COVID-19. Here the CDR3 reads CASSLGGGNTEAFF. The CDR3 DNA reads as TGTGCCAGCAGCTTAGGCGGGGGCAACACTGAAGCTTTCTTT.